This TCR beta chain stems from a study of radiotherapy plus CTLA-4 blockade in lung cancer. Study-level background: Objective responses were recorded in over 15% of patients, with disease control recorded in approximately 32%.

Produced via immunoSEQ multiplex PCR; TCRdb's table is partial and in-frame only. The repertoire has tens of thousands of clones, 80% to 90% of them found once; the top ten carry roughly 4.9%. Germline loops: CDR1 LGHNA, CDR2 YSLEER. The CDR3 is 19 amino acids. Germline trimming cut 0 bases from V and 0 bases from J; bases unmatched to any gene: 8. Study-wide points: Blood saw expansion of tumor-derived TCR clones after radiotherapy plus ipilimumab.

A word on this clone: Its cognate antigen is unknown.

The origin of this receptor is a human donor with non-small cell lung cancer whose response to radiotherapy plus ipilimumab could not be evaluated. The J gene is TRBJ2-1, the V gene TRBV4-3, with 10 bases lining up with TRBD2. The specimen was peripheral blood, collected from a patient treated with radiotherapy plus ipilimumab. CDR3 DNA sequence: TGCGCCAGCAGCCAAGAAGGGAGCGGGAGGGGAAGCTCCTACAATGAGCAGTTCTTC. Translating it yields CASSQEGSGRGSSYNEQFF.